This T cell receptor beta chain is from a study of blood T cell repertoires in COVID-19. Profiling relied on immunoSEQ multiplex PCR, and the TCRdb table lists in-frame clones only, not all of them. The sample holds some 200,000 clones, about nine tenths seen once. V was trimmed by 3 bases and J by 0 bases, leaving 6 bases between them. This CDR3 spans 14 amino acids. Germline V gene lookup returns CDR1 LNHDA and CDR2 SQIVND (reference sequence). The receptor comes from a woman between 45 and 65 years old with acute or convalescent COVID-19. Material: peripheral blood. This chain joins TRBV19 and TRBJ2-1; D not resolved. The CDR3 coding sequence is TGTGCCAGTAGTATTGAGAGCTCCTACAATGAGCAGTTCTTC. Amino acids: CASSIESSYNEQFF.